This TCR beta chain was observed in a study of control samples from healthy donors and cancer patients (dated by TCRdb to about 2020). The library relied on the immunoSEQ multiplex PCR assay. TCRdb carries this immuneACCESS record with in-frame sequences only. Its versions omit some clonotypes, under half of them owing to an unresolved V gene in the studies checked, with the rest unexplained. The table for this sample lists 130,000 to 150,000 clones; around 85% of them were counted only once. Roughly 8.7% of the sample goes to the ten largest clones. CDR1 and CDR2 are read off the germline V gene (reference sequence) as SGHNT and YYREEE. At the junction V is shortened by 4 bases and J by 6 bases; bases outside the gene matches: 14. From the cysteine up to the phenylalanine, the CDR3 has a length of 16 residues. Solely the CDR3 DNA is kept, with 48 bases framed from the first base. There are a few counts of this clone. It has no known antigen specificity. The record has no base qualities; no much larger clone is one base away.

The TCR comes from a woman younger than 45 in good health. This chain is built from TRBV5-4 and TRBJ2-7, with 9 central nucleotides matching TRBD1. The sequencing sample was made of blood. The DNA is TGTGCCAGCAGCCCTACTTCCGGGACAGGGTACGCCGAGCAGTACTTC. Translated, it gives CASSPTSGTGYAEQYF. With all but the CDR3 taken from the reference TRBV5-4 and TRBJ2-7 genes, the full variable domain is: ETGVTQSPTHLIKTRGQQVTLRCSSQSGHNTVSWYQQALGQGPQFIFQYYREEENGRGNFPPRFSGLQFPNYSSELNVNALELDDSALYLCASSPTSGTGYAEQYFGPGTRLTVT.